This T cell receptor beta chain was identified in a study of blood T cell repertoires in COVID-19. Libraries were prepared by immunoSEQ multiplex PCR; TCRdb keeps only in-frame clonotypes and omits some of them. The repertoire holds 300,000 or so clones, with around four fifths as singletons. The CDR3 is 16 residues long. Trimming took 2 bases from V and 1 from J, leaving 12 bases between them. In germline, CDR1 is MGHRA, CDR2 YSYEKL. The chain combines TRBV4-1 with TRBJ2-4; maybe TRBD1 (5 bases). Specimen: peripheral blood. The sequence was collected from a woman aged 45-65 years with acute or convalescent COVID-19. CDR3 in amino acids: CASSQLETVAKNIQYF. The CDR3 region has the DNA TGCGCCAGCAGCCAACTCGAGACAGTCGCCAAAAACATTCAGTACTTC.